These 22 T cell receptor beta chains were all obtained from the same sample, sequenced in a study of CD4 T cells in relation to SARS-CoV-2 and coronaviruses. The repertoire was sequenced with immunoSEQ multiplex PCR; TCRdb's copy has only in-frame clones and lacks some. This sample has just under 20,000 clones, with just under 80% found just once. No cognate antigen is known for these TCRs. Before the COVID-19 pandemic, during about 2010-2018, CD4+ T cells were taken from unexposed donors. Isolation of CD4+ T cells took place after less than 11 days in culture. The specimen sequenced was CD4+ T cells from PBMCs, cultured in vitro. Receptors originate from a human donor in good health.

This clone was detected a few times. The J gene is TRBJ2-2, the V gene TRBV27, with no clear D. The CDR3 consists of 15 residues. The germline gives CDR1 MNHEY, CDR2 SMNVEV (reference sequence). Trimming took 4 bases from V and 0 from J, leaving 9 bases between them. CDR3 amino acids: CASSSLPPNTGELFF. The CDR3 nucleotides read TGTGCCAGCAGTTCCTTGCCACCGAACACCGGGGAGCTGTTTTTT.

The chain recombines TRBV6-1 with TRBJ2-1; no definite D call. V lost 0 bases and J 9 bases, leaving 15 bases between the germline ends. Germline V gives CDR1 MNHNS, CDR2 SASEGT. The CDR3 is 15 amino acids. CDR3 region: CASSEASPGRTEQFF. Written as DNA, the CDR3 is TGTGCCAGCAGTGAAGCATCGCCCGGGCGGACTGAGCAGTTCTTC.

The V call is TRBV24-1, the J call TRBJ1-5; 9 bases map to TRBD1. Trimming at V came to 4 bases and at J to 7 bases, leaving 7 bases not matched to a gene. There are 15 residues in the CDR3. Germline loops: CDR1 KGHDR, CDR2 SFDVKD. As DNA, the CDR3 is TGTGCCACCAGTGAGGGACGGGACAGGGTACAGCCCCAGCATTTT. Amino acid sequence: CATSEGRDRVQPQHF.

J is TRBJ1-2 and V is TRBV9; D may be TRBD1 (6 bases). This CDR3 comprises 14 residues. V was clipped by 0 bases and J by 3 bases, with 9 bases between them. CDR1 and CDR2 (germline): SGDLS, YYNGEE. The CDR3 DNA sequence: TGTGCCAGCAGCGTAGACAGGGCGGACTATGGCTACACCTTC. Its protein is CASSVDRADYGYTF.

The chain links TRBV11-2 to TRBJ1-1; 9 bases map to TRBD1. The CDR3 consists of 15 residues. In germline, CDR1 is SGHAT, CDR2 FQNNGV. V lost 5 bases to trimming and J lost 11 bases; unmatched junction nucleotides: 15. The CDR3 loop reads CASSPGSGQGNLAFF. CDR3 nucleotide sequence: TGTGCCAGCAGCCCCGGCTCGGGACAGGGAAATTTGGCTTTCTTT.

J is TRBJ1-1 and V is TRBV30; D gene unclear. The germline CDR1 and CDR2 sequences are GTSNPN and SVGIG (reference sequence). The CDR3 length is 11 residues. Trimming pared 0 bases from V and 8 bases from J, leaving 7 bases between. CDR3 sequence reads: CAWSVTREAFF. The CDR3 bases are TGTGCCTGGAGTGTAACCCGAGAAGCTTTCTTT.

The chain joins TRBV12-3 or TRBV12-4 to TRBJ1-4; no clear D. The CDR3 extends over 11 amino acids. With 1 base removed from V and 7 bases from J, the gap between germline ends came to 1 base. The CDR3 region is CASSLGEKLFF. As DNA, the CDR3 is TGTGCCAGCAGTTTAGGTGAAAAACTGTTTTTT.

V gene TRBV3-1 (or the pseudogene TRBV3-2) combines with J gene TRBJ2-7; the D gene is possibly TRBD2 (6 bases). CDR3 length: 17 amino acids. CDR1 LGHDT and CDR2 YNNKEL come from the germline V gene (reference sequence). The germline V and J ends were trimmed by 4 bases and 9 bases, with 28 bases remaining between them. The CDR3 region is CASSPAVIAESLRVQYF. The CDR3 DNA reads TGTGCCAGCAGCCCAGCGGTAATAGCGGAAAGCCTACGAGTGCAGTACTTC.

V and J are TRBV24-1 and TRBJ1-2; 10 bases are a match to TRBD1. CDR1 and CDR2 (germline): KGHDR, SFDVKD. The ends lost 4 bases at V and 3 bases at J; junction bases unmatched: 19. The CDR3 is 20 residues long. The CDR3 loop reads CATSEPTGGGDGEVYYGYTF. CDR3 DNA sequence: TGTGCCACCAGTGAGCCGACAGGGGGCGGAGATGGGGAAGTCTACTATGGCTACACCTTC.

This clone was seen only once. The chain carries TRBV12-3 or TRBV12-4 and TRBJ2-1; D call uncertain. The CDR3 consists of 13 residues. Trimming took 6 bases from V and 8 from J, leaving 14 bases between them. The CDR3 coding sequence is TGTGCCAGCAGGCGCCTAATGTCGGATGAGCAGTTCTTC. This encodes CASRRLMSDEQFF.

The chain uses TRBV19 and TRBJ1-4, with 8 bases fitting TRBD1. V was pared by 4 bases and J by 1 base, with 14 bases of the junction left unmatched. The CDR3 contains 19 residues. CDR1 LNHDA and CDR2 SQIVND come from the germline V gene (reference sequence). The CDR3 here is CASSSGRTGSVGTNEKLFF. The CDR3 DNA reads as TGTGCCAGTAGTAGCGGGCGGACAGGGAGTGTCGGAACTAATGAAAAACTGTTTTTT. Looking up the rest from reference TRBV19 and TRBJ1-4 gives the full variable domain: DGGITQSPKYLFRKEGQNVTLSCEQNLNHDAMYWYRQDPGQGLRLIYYSQIVNDFQKGDIAEGYSVSREKKESFPLTVTSAQKNPTAFYLCASSSGRTGSVGTNEKLFFGSGTQLSVL.

The chain is built from TRBV9 and TRBJ2-7; D gene uncertain. V was trimmed by 0 bases and J by 2 bases, leaving 12 bases between them. Germline V lookup: CDR1 SGDLS, CDR2 YYNGEE. The length of the CDR3 is 15 residues. CDR3 sequence (DNA): TGTGCCAGCAGCGTAGGCCCTAATCCCACCTACGAGCAGTACTTC. It translates to CASSVGPNPTYEQYF.

The chain carries TRBV3-1 (or the pseudogene TRBV3-2) and TRBJ1-2; D is unclear. This CDR3 contains 14 residues. The V gene's germline CDR1 is LGHDT and CDR2 YNNKEL (reference sequence). V lost 2 bases and J 0 bases, leaving 7 bases between the germline ends. DNA of the CDR3: TGTGCCAGCAGCCAAACTATAGCTAACTATGGCTACACCTTC. This sequence encodes CASSQTIANYGYTF.

The rearrangement uses TRBV5-1 and TRBJ2-3, with D possibly being TRBD1 (6 bases). Germline CDR1 is SGHRS and CDR2 is YFSETQ. The CDR3 runs 13 residues. The ends were cut back, 3 bases at V and 4 bases at J, with 9 bases in the middle. The CDR3 reads CASSWTASDTQYF. The CDR3 DNA reads as TGCGCCAGCAGCTGGACAGCGTCAGATACGCAGTATTTT.

This chain links TRBV4-2 with TRBJ1-4, with a weak D call TRBD1 (6 bases). The CDR3 sequence is 15 residues long. The V gene's germline CDR1 is LGHNA and CDR2 YNFKEQ. The germline V and J ends were trimmed by 3 bases and 4 bases, with 12 bases remaining between them. Here the CDR3 DNA reads TGTGCCAGCAGCCAGCAGGGGTTCGGTAATGAAAAACTGTTTTTT. This gives the protein CASSQQGFGNEKLFF.

The rearrangement uses TRBV29-1 and TRBJ2-7; 7 bases are shared with TRBD2. The CDR3 length is 13 residues. The junction had 7 bases not matched to a gene; V was cut back by 7 bases and J by 1 base. Germline V gives CDR1 SQVTM, CDR2 ANQGSEA. Here the CDR3 reads CSAVGGSSYEQYF. The CDR3 coding sequence is TGCAGCGCAGTAGGCGGGAGTTCCTACGAGCAGTACTTC.

This chain connects TRBV3-1 (or the pseudogene TRBV3-2) to TRBJ1-3; 7 bases agree with TRBD1. The germline V gene encodes CDR1 LGHDT and CDR2 YNNKEL (reference sequence). The junction had 6 bases not matched to a gene; V was cut back by 4 bases and J by 0 bases. CDR3 length: 16 residues. The CDR3 DNA reads TGTGCCAGCAGCCGGGGACAGCGGTTCTCTGGAAACACCATATATTTT. It translates to CASSRGQRFSGNTIYF.

J is TRBJ2-1 and V is TRBV5-4; D call uncertain. V lost 0 bases and J lost 3, with 4 bases in between. Germline V CDR1 and CDR2: SGHNT, YYREEE (reference sequence). This CDR3 region has 13 residues. The CDR3 DNA sequence: TGTGCCAGCAGCTTGGCTAGCTACAATGAGCAGTTCTTC. It translates to CASSLASYNEQFF.

The chain uses TRBV12-3 or TRBV12-4 and TRBJ1-2; a weak D match, TRBD1 (5 bases). The CDR3 is 13 amino acids. The ends were cut back, 3 bases at V and 2 bases at J, with 7 bases in the middle. CDR3 in DNA: TGTGCCAGCAGTTTCAGGGACAACTATGGCTACACCTTC. It encodes CASSFRDNYGYTF.

CDR3 sequence (DNA): TGTGCCAGCAGCCCTGACCTCTCTGGGGCCAACGTCCTGACTTTC. It translates to CASSPDLSGANVLTF. J is TRBJ2-6 and V is TRBV9; D remains unclear. The V end was cut by 4 bases, the J end by 0 bases, with 8 bases between. This CDR3 contains 15 residues. Looked up from germline, CDR1 is SGDLS and CDR2 is YYNGEE.

The rearrangement links TRBV5-1 to TRBJ2-3; 10 nucleotides match TRBD2. The CDR3 is made up of 17 amino acids. CDR1 SGHRS and CDR2 YFSETQ come from the germline V gene. V shed 1 base and J 0 bases; nucleotides not matched to a gene: 5. The CDR3 reads CASSLFGTSVSTDTQYF. In DNA, the CDR3 is TGCGCCAGCAGCTTGTTTGGGACTAGCGTAAGCACAGATACGCAGTATTTT.

V is TRBV30 and J is TRBJ2-7; D not resolved. Trimming left V 4 bases short and J 3 bases short, with 10 bases between. This CDR3 is 12 amino acids long. CDR1 GTSNPN and CDR2 SVGIG come from the germline V gene (reference sequence). The CDR3 coding sequence is TGTGCCTGGAATAAGTTGAGCTACGAGCAGTACTTC. Its protein is CAWNKLSYEQYF.